This T cell receptor (beta chain) comes out of a study of siplizumab effects on memory and regulatory T cells. This table comes from immunoSEQ multiplex PCR, and its TCRdb copy is limited to in-frame clones, with some not included. The table lists fewer than 8,000 clones, approximately 34% of them singletons. Kept together in coculture, the mixed lymphocyte reaction cells spent more than five days at 37°C. Of note for this clone: Its antigen is as yet unknown.

The CDR3 has 15 amino acids. V was shortened by 0 bases and J by 2 bases, with 8 bases between the two germline ends. Germline V gene lookup returns CDR1 LNHNV and CDR2 YYDKDF (reference sequence). The receptor's source is a human donor in good health; the cells came from an allogeneic mixed lymphocyte reaction. Sequencing was carried out using CFSE-low (dividing) CD8+ T cells sorted from an allogeneic mixed lymphocyte reaction. The chain recombines TRBV15 with TRBJ1-3, with D maybe TRBD1 (5 bases). The CDR3 loop is CATSRDRGAGNTIYF. The CDR3 coding sequence is TGTGCCACCAGCAGAGATCGGGGGGCTGGAAACACCATATATTTT.